This section outlines one T cell receptor (beta chain) sequence together with its context. Libraries were prepared by immunoSEQ multiplex PCR; TCRdb keeps only in-frame clonotypes and omits some of them. Of 20,000 or so clones listed, about nine tenths were seen once; the top ten hold roughly 0.58%. This sample was taken from a study of CD4 T cell repertoires in COVID-19. Sequencing was done directly on freshly isolated, uncultured memory T cells. Germline CDR1 reads SGDLS; CDR2 reads YYNGEE. The V gene end was trimmed by 3 bases and the J gene end by 2 bases; junction bases not matched to a gene: 5. This CDR3 is built from 15 residues.

This material consisted of central memory CD4+ T cells from blood, taken before the COVID-19 pandemic. This sequence originates from a human donor who had COVID-19. V gene TRBV9 combines with J gene TRBJ2-3; 8 bases are shared with TRBD2. In DNA, the CDR3 is TGTGCCAGCAGCGGAACTAGCGGAATCACAGATACGCAGTATTTT. This translates into CASSGTSGITDTQYF.